These 22 T cell receptor beta chains share one sample of origin, sequenced in a study of cytomegalovirus exposure and HLA in healthy donors. Measured with immunoSEQ multiplex PCR; TCRdb has only the in-frame clones, and not every one. Altogether 150,000 to 200,000 clones are present, about 84% being singletons, with the ten largest covering 1.4% to 1.5%. The sequencing input was PBMCs. These receptors all stem from a woman under 30 in good health and CMV-seronegative.

J is TRBJ2-1 and V is TRBV6-1; maybe TRBD2 (6 bases). V lost 2 bases to trimming and J lost 7 bases, with 15 bases between them. In germline, CDR1 is MNHNS, CDR2 SASEGT. The length of the CDR3 is 15 residues. CDR3: CASSELAGSLNEQFF. CDR3 coding DNA: TGTGCCAGCAGTGAATTGGCGGGATCGCTTAATGAGCAGTTCTTC.

This chain joins TRBV5-6 and TRBJ2-7, with 8 bases matching TRBD1. The CDR3 is 15 amino acids. Trimming took 2 bases from V and 2 from J; bases not matched to a gene: 6. Germline V gives CDR1 SGHDT, CDR2 YYEEEE. CDR3 sequence: CASSLLDRDAYEQYF. CDR3 sequence (DNA): TGTGCCAGCAGCTTACTGGACAGGGATGCCTACGAGCAGTACTTC.

The gene calls are TRBV7-7 and TRBJ2-3; D is undetermined. Trimming shortened V by 5 bases and J by 6 bases, and 12 bases separated the two germline ends. Germline values: CDR1 SSHAT, CDR2 FNYEAQ (reference sequence). The CDR3 runs to 13 residues. Here the CDR3 DNA reads TGTGCCAGCAGCCTGAACCTCGGGGATACGCAGTATTTT. Amino acid sequence: CASSLNLGDTQYF.

The chain recombines TRBV7-8 with TRBJ2-7, with 10 bases matching TRBD2. Per the germline V gene, CDR1 is SGHVS and CDR2 is FQNEAQ. After removal of 1 base from V and 2 bases from J, the junction contained 17 bases not matched to a gene. The length of the CDR3 is 20 residues. CDR3 coding DNA: TGTGCCAGCAGCTTAGGGTTTGGACTAGCGGAATGGGGGTCGACCTACGAGCAGTACTTC. Translating gives CASSLGFGLAEWGSTYEQYF.

The V gene is TRBV12-5, the J gene TRBJ2-5, with 7 nucleotides matching TRBD2. Germline CDR1 reads LGHNT; CDR2 reads FRNRAP. J lost 9 bases, V lost 3 bases, and 13 bases had no gene match. This CDR3 comprises 15 residues. The CDR3 sequence: CASGFWDYDKRAQYF. The CDR3 DNA follows: TGTGCTAGTGGTTTCTGGGACTACGACAAGCGGGCCCAGTACTTC. The whole variable domain, filled in from reference TRBV12-5 and TRBJ2-5, reads DARVTQTPRHKVTEMGQEVTMRCQPILGHNTVFWYRQTMMQGLELLAYFRNRAPLDDSGMPKDRFSAEMPDATLATLKIQPSEPRDSAVYFCASGFWDYDKRAQYFGPGTRLLVL.

The chain uses TRBV2 and TRBJ1-5, with D uncertain. The CDR3 is made up of 15 amino acids. Trimming pared 5 bases from V and 7 bases from J, leaving 18 bases between. Germline CDR1 is SNHLY and CDR2 is FYNNEI. The CDR3 DNA is TGTGCCAGCAGTCGATACACGGGGAGTAGGCAGCCCCAGCATTTT. Translation gives CASSRYTGSRQPQHF. The full variable domain, with the rest looked up from reference TRBV2 and TRBJ1-5, is EPEVTQTPSHQVTQMGQEVILRCVPISNHLYFYWYRQILGQKVEFLVSFYNNEISEKSEIFDDQFSVERPDGSNFTLKIRSTKLEDSAMYFCASSRYTGSRQPQHFGDGTRLSIL.

This chain joins TRBV19 and TRBJ2-3; 7 nucleotides match TRBD2. The germline gives CDR1 LNHDA, CDR2 SQIVND (reference sequence). V was clipped by 3 bases and J by 7 bases; unmatched bases: 7. This CDR3 is built from 14 residues. CDR3 nucleotide sequence: TGTGCCAGTAGTATCTCTAGCGGACTCAATACGCAGTATTTT. Its translation is CASSISSGLNTQYF.

The chain combines TRBV5-1 with TRBJ2-3; weak D call: TRBD1 (5 bases). This CDR3 region has 14 residues. With 2 bases removed from V and 2 bases from J, the gap between germline ends came to 9 bases. Germline V gene lookup returns CDR1 SGHRS and CDR2 YFSETQ. The CDR3 DNA is TGCGCCAGCAGCTTAGGGGCTTTCACAGATACGCAGTATTTT. Its translation: CASSLGAFTDTQYF. The whole variable domain, filled in from reference TRBV5-1 and TRBJ2-3, reads KAGVTQTPRYLIKTRGQQVTLSCSPISGHRSVSWYQQTPGQGLQFLFEYFSETQRNKGNFPGRFSGRQFSNSRSEMNVSTLELGDSALYLCASSLGAFTDTQYFGPGTRLTVL.

The V call is TRBV30, the J call TRBJ1-2; D uncertain. This CDR3 is built from 14 residues. V dropped 3 bases and J dropped 8 bases, with 19 bases sitting between them. Germline loops: CDR1 GTSNPN, CDR2 SVGIG (reference sequence). CDR3 coding DNA: TGTGCCTGGAGCCGGGGTTCTAAGAGGGTAGGCTACACCTTC. It encodes CAWSRGSKRVGYTF.

The rearrangement links TRBV5-5 to TRBJ1-1, with D hard to call. Germline values: CDR1 SGHKS, CDR2 YYEKEE (reference sequence). The CDR3 is 11 residues long. Trimming cost V 4 bases and J 10 bases, with 11 bases left between them. In nucleotides, the CDR3 is TGTGCCAGCAGCCTCTACCGGGGAGCTTTCTTT. This sequence encodes CASSLYRGAFF.

The chain uses TRBV19 and TRBJ2-7; TRBD2 agrees at 9 bases. The V and J ends lost 4 bases and 4 bases, in that order; junction bases with no gene match: 5. Germline-derived CDR1 and CDR2 are LNHDA and SQIVND (reference sequence). The CDR3 runs 14 residues. Written as DNA, the CDR3 is TGTGCCAGTAGTAGCGGGGGGGCATTTTACGAGCAGTACTTC. It specifies CASSSGGAFYEQYF.

The chain uses TRBV18 and TRBJ1-1; tentative D call: TRBD1 (6 bases). Germline values: CDR1 KGHSH, CDR2 LQKENI. This CDR3 is 15 amino acids long. The V end lost 2 bases, the J end lost 4 bases, and 14 bases lay between the germline ends. The CDR3 sequence is CASSPSPKQGTEAFF. The DNA for the CDR3 is TGTGCCAGCTCACCAAGCCCAAAACAGGGCACTGAAGCTTTCTTT.

This chain uses TRBV7-9 with TRBJ1-1, with TRBD1 as a possible D gene (5 bases). V was shortened by 10 bases and J by 7 bases, with 22 bases between the two germline ends. Germline-derived CDR1 and CDR2 are SEHNR and FQNEAQ (reference sequence). The CDR3 is 14 residues long. The CDR3 nucleotides read TGTGCCACCCAACTTTCGGCGGGGACCCGTGAAGCTTTCTTT. This sequence encodes CATQLSAGTREAFF. Looking up the rest from reference TRBV7-9 and TRBJ1-1 gives the full variable domain: DTGVSQNPRHKITKRGQNVTFRCDPISEHNRLYWYRQTLGQGPEFLTYFQNEAQLEKSRLLSDRFSAERPKGSFSTLEIQRTEQGDSAMYLCATQLSAGTREAFFGQGTRLTVV.

The chain joins TRBV11-2 to TRBJ2-2; D unresolved. Trimming stripped 3 bases from V and 3 bases from J, with 11 bases between. This CDR3 has 15 residues. CDR1 and CDR2 from the germline V gene are SGHAT and FQNNGV. CDR3 sequence (DNA): TGTGCCAGCAGCTTTCCCCAAACTCACACCGGGGAGCTGTTTTTT. Encoded protein: CASSFPQTHTGELFF.

This clone was picked up a small number of times. V usage is TRBV15 and J usage is TRBJ2-1; 10 bases map to TRBD1. The CDR3 is 16 amino acids. Unmatched junction bases numbered 5, after V lost 0 bases and J lost 6 bases. From germline, CDR1 is LNHNV and CDR2 YYDKDF (reference sequence). CDR3 amino acids: CATSRDPGQGTNEQFF. For the CDR3, the DNA is TGTGCCACCAGCAGAGATCCGGGACAGGGGACCAATGAGCAGTTCTTC.

The chain uses TRBV7-9 and TRBJ2-3; no clear D gene. CDR3 size: 13 residues. CDR1 is SEHNR and CDR2 is FQNEAQ in the germline V gene (reference sequence). Trimming cost V 7 bases and J 1 base, with 9 bases left between them. CDR3 sequence reads: CASTKTGTDTQYF. DNA of the CDR3: TGTGCCAGCACCAAGACTGGCACAGATACGCAGTATTTT.

The CDR3 DNA sequence: TGTGCCAGCAGCTTGCGGGAGATGGGGAGATACGAGCAGTACTTC. Residues: CASSLREMGRYEQYF. The chain is built from TRBV11-2 and TRBJ2-7, with 7 positions matching TRBD2. The CDR3 is 15 residues long. Germline assignment: CDR1 SGHAT and CDR2 FQNNGV. V lost 3 bases to trimming and J lost 4 bases; unmatched junction nucleotides: 9.

The chain has TRBV21-1 and TRBJ1-5; the D call TRBD1 from the table was never checked on the DNA. TRBV21-1 is described as a pseudogene. CDR3 length: 16 residues. For the CDR3, the DNA is TGTGCCAGCAGCAGCCGTACGGGACAGGGAGATCAGCCCCAGCATTTT. Translation gives CASSSRTGQGDQPQHF.

The chain uses TRBV27 and TRBJ1-4, with a tentative D call TRBD1 (6 bases). The germline V gene encodes CDR1 MNHEY and CDR2 SMNVEV (reference sequence). V was clipped by 5 bases and J by 11 bases, with 18 bases between them. The CDR3 totals 14 residues. The CDR3 sequence is CASSHLRTAKKLFF. As DNA, the CDR3 is TGTGCCAGCAGTCACCTCCGGACAGCGAAGAAACTGTTTTTT. Supplemented by reference TRBV27 and TRBJ1-4, the full variable domain reads EAQVTQNPRYLITVTGKKLTVTCSQNMNHEYMSWYRQDPGLGLRQIYYSMNVEVTDKGDVPEGYKVSRKEKRNFPLILESPSPNQTSLYFCASSHLRTAKKLFFGSGTQLSVL.

The table lists this clone with a count of one. In DNA form, the CDR3 reads TGTGCCAGCAGCTTGGGAGGGCTGGAAAGTCAAGGTACGCAGTATTTT. Translation gives CASSLGGLESQGTQYF. The chain carries TRBV5-4 and TRBJ2-3; perhaps TRBD2 as D (5 bases). V lost 0 bases and J lost 8, with 19 bases in between. This CDR3 region has 16 residues. The V gene's germline CDR1 is SGHNT and CDR2 YYREEE (reference sequence).

The chain uses TRBV5-1 and TRBJ1-4, with D uncertain. Trimming removed 1 base from V and 6 bases from J, with 13 bases in between. The V gene's germline CDR1 is SGHRS and CDR2 YFSETQ. The CDR3 is made up of 15 amino acids. DNA of the CDR3: TGCGCCAGCAGCTTGTCCGTCAACATTGATGAAAAACTGTTTTTT. The encoded protein is CASSLSVNIDEKLFF.

CDR3 in amino acids: CASSIAWGTDNQPQHF. As DNA, the CDR3 is TGTGCCAGTAGTATAGCTTGGGGGACAGACAATCAGCCCCAGCATTTT. The rearrangement joins TRBV19 to TRBJ1-5; 7 positions match TRBD1. CDR1 and CDR2 (germline): LNHDA, SQIVND (reference sequence). The CDR3 totals 16 residues. Trimming cost V 1 base and J 3 bases; bases outside gene matches: 6.